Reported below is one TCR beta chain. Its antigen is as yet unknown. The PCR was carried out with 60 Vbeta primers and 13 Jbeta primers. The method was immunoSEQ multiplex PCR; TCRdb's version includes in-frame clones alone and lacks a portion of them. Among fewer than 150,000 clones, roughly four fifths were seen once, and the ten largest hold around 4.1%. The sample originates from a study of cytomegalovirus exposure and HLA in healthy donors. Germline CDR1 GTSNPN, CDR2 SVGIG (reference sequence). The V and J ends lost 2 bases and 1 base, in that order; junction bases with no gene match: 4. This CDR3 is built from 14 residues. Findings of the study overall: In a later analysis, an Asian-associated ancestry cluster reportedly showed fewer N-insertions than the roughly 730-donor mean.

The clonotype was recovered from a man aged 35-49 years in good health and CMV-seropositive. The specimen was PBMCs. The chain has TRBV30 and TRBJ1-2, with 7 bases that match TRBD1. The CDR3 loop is CAWSMTGNNYGYTF. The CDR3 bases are TGTGCCTGGAGTATGACAGGGAATAACTATGGCTACACCTTC. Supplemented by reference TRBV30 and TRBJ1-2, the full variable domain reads SQTIHQWPATLVQPVGSPLSLECTVEGTSNPNLYWYRQAAGRGLQLLFYSVGIGQISSEVPQNLSASRPQDRQFILSSKKLLLSDSGFYLCAWSMTGNNYGYTFGSGTRLTVV.